This T cell receptor (beta chain) is drawn from a study of blood T cell repertoires in COVID-19. About the study: Sites across the United States, Italy and Spain contributed samples from acute and convalescent COVID-19. PBMCs, B-cell-depleted T cells, or T cells provided the cDNA or gDNA that made up the material.

V lost 1 base and J lost 2, with 21 bases in between. Germline CDR1 reads MGHRA; CDR2 reads YSYEKL. This CDR3 is built from 19 residues. Per the authors' pipeline: For nucleated cells, counts were estimated from reference gene primer amplification. Assay: immunoSEQ multiplex PCR; the TCRdb copy retains only in-frame clones and omits some. V and J calls and clone size are copied from that table; D and trimming were computed from the DNA. In the table there are about 360,000 clones, more than 85% of which are singletons. The sequenced sample consisted of peripheral blood. The V and J genes are TRBV4-1 and TRBJ1-3; D is possibly TRBD1 (5 bases). The receptor's source is a human donor in a cohort sampled during active COVID-19. The DNA for the CDR3 is TGCGCCAGCAGCCAAGGGTCCGAGATCTTAGGGGAAGCTGGAAACACCATATATTTT. It encodes CASSQGSEILGEAGNTIYF.